Listed below are T cell receptor beta chains from one sample, sequenced in a study of T cell responses to AZD1222 COVID-19 vaccine. TCRdb's copy holds only in-frame clones and misses some; the assay was immunoSEQ multiplex PCR. The sample shows 40,000 to 60,000 clones, 65% to 80% of them seen only once. This specimen consisted of peripheral blood, obtained on day 0 of MenACWY control vaccination. These receptors were collected from an adult in good health. Both conserved end residues are part of each CDR3. A D gene is named only where the DNA matches it firmly. Size is omitted from some rows. Given values are once, few, many or a class for expanded clones.

d_call	v_call	j_call	clone_size	cdr3_aa	cdr3_nt
NA	TRBV3-1/TRBV3-2	TRBJ2-3	once	CASSNFAGVSTDTQYF	TGTGCCAGCAGCAATTTCGCAGGGGTGAGCACAGATACGCAGTATTTT
NA	TRBV6-5	TRBJ2-6	NA	CASSYNSGANVLTF	TGTGCCAGCAGTTACAACTCTGGGGCCAACGTCCTGACTTTC
NA	TRBV3-1/TRBV3-2	TRBJ2-2	NA	CASSLFTPGLNTGELFF	TGTGCCAGCAGTCTTTTCACGCCGGGGCTGAACACCGGGGAGCTGTTTTTT
TRBD1	TRBV18	TRBJ1-2	NA	CASSATGDNYGYTF	TGTGCCAGCTCAGCGACAGGGGATAACTATGGCTACACCTTC
NA	TRBV5-1	TRBJ1-2	few	CASSLESVGYGYTF	TGCGCCAGCAGCTTGGAATCCGTAGGCTATGGCTACACCTTC
NA	TRBV7-9	TRBJ1-1	NA	CASSPMAGRLSEAFF	TGTGCCAGCAGCCCAATGGCAGGGAGGCTCTCTGAAGCTTTCTTT
NA	TRBV7-8	TRBJ2-1	NA	CASTKDQTAPQFF	TGTGCCAGCACCAAAGATCAGACAGCTCCGCAGTTCTTC
TRBD1	TRBV6-5	TRBJ1-5	NA	CASSPWTGSNQPQHF	TGTGCCAGCAGCCCCTGGACAGGTAGCAATCAGCCCCAGCATTTT
TRBD1	TRBV19	TRBJ1-4	NA	CASSDRGGTNEKLFF	TGTGCCAGTAGTGACAGGGGAGGCACTAATGAAAAACTGTTTTTT
NA	TRBV12-5	TRBJ1-5	NA	CASGLRLGNQPQHF	TGTGCTAGTGGTTTGAGGCTGGGCAATCAGCCCCAGCATTTT
NA	TRBV5-4	TRBJ1-2	NA	CASSLGQQSLNDGYTF	TGTGCCAGCAGCTTGGGTCAACAGTCACTGAACGATGGCTACACCTTC
NA	TRBV2	TRBJ1-2	NA	CASRSDTLNYGYTF	TGTGCCAGCAGATCAGACACCCTGAACTATGGCTACACCTTC
NA	TRBV28	TRBJ1-4	NA	CASGTGSATNEKLFF	TGTGCCAGCGGTACAGGGTCTGCGACTAATGAAAAACTGTTTTTT
TRBD2	TRBV7-9	TRBJ2-3	few	CASSGSGGTDTQYF	TGTGCCAGCAGCGGTAGCGGGGGCACAGATACGCAGTATTTT
NA	TRBV7-2	TRBJ1-2	NA	CASSLARRPDGYTF	TGTGCCAGCAGCTTAGCGCGGCGCCCGGATGGCTACACCTTC
NA	TRBV28	TRBJ1-4	NA	CASGKGTTNEKLFF	TGTGCCAGCGGAAAGGGAACAACTAATGAAAAACTGTTTTTT
NA	TRBV10-3	TRBJ2-3	NA	CAISEGAYTDTQYF	TGTGCCATCAGTGAGGGTGCGTACACAGATACGCAGTATTTT
NA	TRBV28	TRBJ1-5	NA	CASIWGRSNQPQHF	TGTGCCAGCATTTGGGGAAGGAGCAATCAGCCCCAGCATTTT
NA	TRBV5-4	TRBJ2-5	NA	CASKSGGPKQETQYF	TGTGCCAGCAAGTCCGGGGGGCCGAAACAAGAGACCCAGTACTTC
TRBD1	TRBV4-1	TRBJ1-1	once	CASSHVDRVSGNTEAFF	TGCGCCAGCAGCCACGTTGACAGGGTGAGTGGGAACACTGAAGCTTTCTTT
NA	TRBV20-1	TRBJ2-3	NA	CSASPDSDTQYF	TGCAGTGCTAGTCCAGACTCAGATACGCAGTATTTT
TRBD2	TRBV28	TRBJ2-3	NA	CASSNQAGGSTDTQYF	TGTGCCAGCAGTAATCAAGCGGGAGGGAGCACAGATACGCAGTATTTT
TRBD2	TRBV6-4	TRBJ2-1	medium-sized	CASSSGGANEQFF	TGTGCCAGCAGTAGCGGGGGGGCCAATGAGCAGTTCTTC
NA	TRBV4-1	TRBJ1-5	NA	CASSQDLGGRNNQPQHF	TGCGCCAGCAGCCAAGATTTGGGGGGAAGGAACAATCAGCCCCAGCATTTT
TRBD1	TRBV11-2	TRBJ2-5	NA	CASSQGQGLGETQYF	TGTGCCAGCAGTCAAGGACAGGGCCTTGGGGAGACCCAGTACTTC
NA	TRBV6-5	TRBJ1-2	NA	CASSYSIGAGPHGYTF	TGTGCCAGCAGTTACTCGATCGGGGCAGGGCCGCATGGCTACACCTTC
NA	TRBV6-5	TRBJ2-1	NA	CASSPSRDEQFF	TGTGCCAGCAGCCCCAGTCGGGATGAGCAGTTCTTC
TRBD1	TRBV7-2	TRBJ1-4	NA	CASSLVPTGGGEKLFF	TGTGCCAGCAGCTTAGTCCCTACAGGGGGGGGAGAAAAACTGTTTTTT
NA	TRBV9	TRBJ2-1	NA	CASSVVEEANEQFF	TGTGCCAGCAGCGTAGTCGAGGAGGCCAATGAGCAGTTCTTC
TRBD1	TRBV5-1	TRBJ1-1	few	CASSQDREAFF	TGCGCCAGCAGTCAGGACAGGGAAGCTTTCTTT
TRBD2	TRBV5-4	TRBJ2-3	NA	CASSLISGSGTDTQYF	TGTGCCAGCAGCTTGATTAGCGGGAGTGGCACAGATACGCAGTATTTT
NA	TRBV5-5	TRBJ2-5	NA	CASSFPMETQYF	TGTGCCAGCAGCTTTCCAATGGAGACCCAGTACTTC
NA	TRBV5-1	TRBJ2-1	NA	CASSFRRDSYNEQFF	TGCGCCAGCAGCTTCCGAAGGGACTCCTACAATGAGCAGTTCTTC
NA	TRBV3-1/TRBV3-2	TRBJ1-3	NA	CASSPSGNTIYF	TGTGCCAGCAGCCCCTCCGGAAACACCATATATTTT
NA	TRBV28	TRBJ1-5	once	CASSSGGPQHF	TGTGCCAGCTCCTCTGGGGGGCCCCAGCATTTT
TRBD2	TRBV2	TRBJ2-1	NA	CASKTSGGPAEQFF	TGTGCCAGCAAGACTAGCGGGGGGCCCGCTGAGCAGTTCTTC
NA	TRBV9	TRBJ1-2	few	CASSVGPGPFSNYGYTF	TGTGCCAGCAGCGTAGGGCCAGGGCCGTTTTCTAACTATGGCTACACCTTC
NA	TRBV27	TRBJ2-2	NA	CASQSDRGGELFF	TGTGCCAGCCAGTCCGACAGAGGCGGGGAGCTGTTTTTT
TRBD1	TRBV4-2	TRBJ1-3	NA	CASSQPDRTGNTIYF	TGTGCCAGCAGCCAACCGGACAGGACTGGAAACACCATATATTTT
NA	TRBV6-2/TRBV6-3	TRBJ1-5	NA	CASSADSLNQPQHF	TGTGCCAGCAGTGCCGACAGCCTAAATCAGCCCCAGCATTTT
NA	TRBV27	TRBJ1-2	NA	CASSKQGTISGYGYTF	TGTGCCAGCAGTAAACAGGGAACTATCTCTGGTTATGGCTACACCTTC
NA	TRBV25-1	TRBJ1-1	few	CASSEYQGNDDSAFF	TGTGCCAGCAGTGAATATCAGGGAAATGACGATTCAGCTTTCTTT
NA	TRBV11-3	TRBJ2-2	NA	CASSFKGRDTGELFF	TGTGCCAGCAGCTTCAAAGGGCGGGACACCGGGGAGCTGTTTTTT
NA	TRBV7-6	TRBJ2-1	once	CASSLERISYNEQFF	TGTGCCAGCAGCTTGGAGCGGATATCATACAATGAGCAGTTCTTC
NA	TRBV2	TRBJ1-5	NA	CASMKTPVNQPQHF	TGTGCCAGCATGAAGACACCGGTCAATCAGCCCCAGCATTTT
TRBD2	TRBV5-1	TRBJ2-2	NA	CASSPGAGTITGELFF	TGCGCCAGCAGCCCTGGGGCCGGGACTATTACCGGGGAGCTGTTTTTT
TRBD1	TRBV9	TRBJ1-3	NA	CASSGGTGGPGNTIYF	TGTGCCAGCAGCGGGGGGACAGGGGGTCCTGGAAACACCATATATTTT
TRBD1	TRBV2	TRBJ1-6	once	CASARQGHTSPLHF	TGTGCCAGCGCAAGACAGGGACATACTTCACCCCTCCACTTT
TRBD1	TRBV6-5	TRBJ1-1	NA	CASSPKRDSKAFF	TGTGCCAGCAGTCCGAAAAGGGACAGCAAAGCTTTCTTT
NA	TRBV29-1	TRBJ2-7	NA	CSVEGQMGYEQYF	TGCAGCGTTGAAGGACAGATGGGATACGAGCAGTACTTC
NA	TRBV7-2	TRBJ2-1	NA	CASSGGVREQFF	TGTGCCAGCAGCGGGGGAGTACGTGAGCAGTTCTTC
TRBD2	TRBV7-8	TRBJ2-1	NA	CASSLVAGVDGEQFF	TGTGCCAGCAGCCTGGTAGCGGGAGTGGACGGTGAGCAGTTCTTC
TRBD1	TRBV28	TRBJ1-6	NA	CASRPGQASPLHF	TGTGCCAGCAGACCGGGACAGGCTTCACCCCTCCACTTT